These T cell receptor beta chains were read from a single sample in a study of T cells in Graves' hyperthyroidism and ophthalmopathy. TCRdb reanalysed the multiplex PCR reads using MiXCR and keeps one entry per CDR3 protein. The sample lists some 690,000 distinct CDR3 sequences; 17% were seen once. The sequencing input was blood. The source of these receptors is a man in his forties or fifties with Graves' hyperthyroidism. The CDR3 runs from the conserved cysteine through the conserved F or W. A D gene is named only where the DNA matches it firmly. Clone size is given for some rows only: seen once, a few or many times, or a class if the clone is expanded.

clone_size,j_call,v_call,d_call,cdr3_nt,cdr3_aa
few,TRBJ1-2,TRBV4-1,TRBD1,TGCGCCAGCAGCCAAGGGGACAGGCTCCTCGGAGGCTACACCTTC,CASSQGDRLLGGYTF
NA,TRBJ2-7,TRBV18,NA,TGTGCCAGCTCAACCGGGACAAAAACCTACGAGCAGTACTTC,CASSTGTKTYEQYF
many,TRBJ2-3,TRBV20-1,TRBD2,TGCAGTGCTAGTAAGCGGGAGTACACAGATACGCAGTATTTT,CSASKREYTDTQYF
NA,TRBJ2-5,TRBV19,NA,TGTGCCAGTAGTCCCTTATACCCCAGGTACAAGTACCAAGAGACCCAGTACTTC,CASSPLYPRYKYQETQYF
many,TRBJ2-1,TRBV28,TRBD2,TGTGCCAGCAAACTAGCGGGTGCCTACAATGAGCAGTTCTTC,CASKLAGAYNEQFF
few,TRBJ2-4,TRBV24-1,TRBD1,TGTGCCACCAGTGATACATTGACAGGGGGCCTAGCGGAGGTCAAAAACATTCAGTACTTC,CATSDTLTGGLAEVKNIQYF
few,TRBJ2-7,TRBV19,TRBD1,TGTGCCAGTAGTATTTTGGGACAGGGCAACGAGCAGTACTTC,CASSILGQGNEQYF
many,TRBJ1-1,TRBV11-3,NA,TGTGCCAGCAGCGTGGGAGACGGGAACACTGAAGCTTTCTTT,CASSVGDGNTEAFF
many,TRBJ2-3,TRBV2,TRBD2,TGTGCCAGCAGTGATGGGCTAGCGGGACAGACAGATACGCAGTATTTT,CASSDGLAGQTDTQYF
NA,TRBJ2-7,TRBV5-5,TRBD1,TGTGCCAGCAGCTTGGTTCCCAGGGGGCTATTCTACGAGCAGTACTTC,CASSLVPRGLFYEQYF
NA,TRBJ2-3,TRBV29-1,NA,TGCAGCGTTTTAGGGGCTAGCACAGATACGCAGTATTTT,CSVLGASTDTQYF
many,TRBJ2-3,TRBV12-3/TRBV12-4,NA,TGTGCCAGCAGTTTGTCCCGCACAGATACGCAGTATTTT,CASSLSRTDTQYF
many,TRBJ2-7,TRBV28,NA,TGTGCCAGCAGCCGCTCCGGGTCCCGTTTCGAGCAGTACTTC,CASSRSGSRFEQYF
many,TRBJ1-2,TRBV10-3,TRBD1,TGTGCCATCAGGGATTCAAAACAGGGGGCTCCTACCTATGGCTACACCTTC,CAIRDSKQGAPTYGYTF
many,TRBJ2-4,TRBV12-3/TRBV12-4,TRBD2,TGTGCCAGCAGTTTAGACGGGACTAGCGGGAGCAGCCGGGACATTCAGTACTTC,CASSLDGTSGSSRDIQYF
many,TRBJ2-7,TRBV20-1,TRBD2,TGCAGTGCTAGGGGGACTAGCGACACCTACGAGCAGTACTTC,CSARGTSDTYEQYF
NA,TRBJ2-7,TRBV28,NA,TGTGCCAGCAGTTTTGTCGGGAACTACGAGCAGTACTTC,CASSFVGNYEQYF
many,TRBJ1-6,TRBV20-1,NA,TGCAGTGCTAGAGGTCACCCGAGCTCCTATAATTCACCCCTCCACTTT,CSARGHPSSYNSPLHF
many,TRBJ2-3,TRBV2,NA,TGTGCCAGCAGTGGAAGCTCAGATACGCAGTATTTT,CASSGSSDTQYF
few,TRBJ2-1,TRBV7-3,NA,TGTGCCAGCAGTTCAAACAACGACAATGAGCAGTTCTTC,CASSSNNDNEQFF
many,TRBJ2-5,TRBV7-3,TRBD1,TGTGCCAGCAGCCTACACAGGGGAGAGACCCAGTACTTC,CASSLHRGETQYF